Listed here is a single T cell receptor beta chain. What it binds is unknown. This sample is part of a study of identical twins. Germline CDR1 and CDR2: MGHRA and YSYEKL. This CDR3 has 16 amino acids. Deletions cut 1 base from V and 3 bases from J, with 16 bases between. Study outcomes and limitations: Instead of following the same donors, the conclusions were based on cross-sectional statistical analysis.

A single record per CDR3 protein comes from TCRdb applying MiXCR to the 5' RACE reads. The table shows 1,800,000 or so distinct CDR3 sequences, with 25% to 35% occurring only once. Material: cord blood. The receptor's source is a newborn girl in good health. The chain carries TRBV4-1 and TRBJ2-7; maybe TRBD2 (5 bases). The DNA of the CDR3 is TGCGCCAGCAGCCAAGGTTCTCCGGGATCACTCTACGAGCAGTACTTC. It translates to CASSQGSPGSLYEQYF.